This TCR beta chain was identified during a study of T cell changes during pregnancy in multiple sclerosis. Clones were sequenced by immunoSEQ multiplex PCR, and TCRdb holds only the in-frame ones, with some missing. The data show 50,000 to 65,000 clones, roughly 91% seen once. The CDR3 has 17 amino acids. Trimming removed 1 base from V and 5 bases from J; junction bases left unmatched: 6. Per germline, CDR1 MGHRA and CDR2 YSYEKL. The sample here was peripheral blood, taken in the third trimester of pregnancy. This clonotype was obtained from a female donor in good health, enrolled as a control in a pregnancy study. The V call is TRBV4-1, the J call TRBJ2-1; 12 nucleotides match TRBD2. CDR3 sequence reads: CASSQVRTSGVNNEQFF. As DNA, the CDR3 is TGCGCCAGCAGCCAAGTTCGGACTAGCGGGGTGAACAATGAGCAGTTCTTC.